The 18 T cell receptor beta chains presented below share a single source sample, sequenced in a study of T cell responses to AZD1222 COVID-19 vaccine. TCRdb keeps only in-frame clones here, not all; method: immunoSEQ multiplex PCR. The sample gives 45,000 to 55,000 clones, roughly 80% of which show up once; 20% to 25% is in the top ten. The sample was peripheral blood, taken on day 0 of MenACWY control vaccination. These receptor sequences come from an adult in good health.

This clone was recorded only once. The rearrangement links TRBV18 to TRBJ2-7; D might be TRBD1 (6 bases). The germline gives CDR1 KGHSH, CDR2 LQKENI. The CDR3 loop spans 15 amino acids. Trimming left V 3 bases short and J 7 bases short, with 19 bases between. The CDR3 here is CASSPSEQGKGEQYF. The CDR3 coding sequence is TGTGCCAGCTCACCTTCCGAACAGGGAAAAGGGGAGCAGTACTTC.

This clone is a singleton in its sample. The chain has TRBV5-6 and TRBJ2-3; no definite D call. Germline assignment: CDR1 SGHDT and CDR2 YYEEEE. V lost 0 bases to trimming and J lost 2 bases, with 4 bases between them. The CDR3 length is 13 residues. CDR3 protein: CASSLDHTDTQYF. In nucleotides, the CDR3 is TGTGCCAGCAGCTTGGACCACACAGATACGCAGTATTTT.

V gene TRBV6-5 combines with J gene TRBJ1-2; D is perhaps TRBD1 (5 bases). CDR1 is MNHEY and CDR2 is SVGAGI in the germline V gene. This CDR3 has 14 amino acids. Trimming cost V 2 bases and J 7 bases, with 14 bases left between them. The CDR3 region has the DNA TGTGCCAGCAGTTACCAACAGCCCGGGGCTGGCTACACCTTC. Translated: CASSYQQPGAGYTF.

On this clone: In the same sample, other DNA sequences code for this CDR3. This sequence joins TRBV9 and TRBJ1-1, with D tentatively TRBD1 (6 bases). The V gene lost 4 bases and the J gene lost 1 base, with 14 bases spanning the gap. Per germline, CDR1 SGDLS and CDR2 YYNGEE. This CDR3 comprises 15 residues. Here the CDR3 DNA reads TGTGCCAGCAGCCCAGGGACACTAGGGAACACTGAAGCTTTCTTT. Protein: CASSPGTLGNTEAFF. Full variable domain (rest looked up from reference TRBV9 and TRBJ1-1): DSGVTQTPKHLITATGQRVTLRCSPRSGDLSVYWYQQSLDQGLQFLIQYYNGEERAKGNILERFSAQQFPDLHSELNLSSLELGDSALYFCASSPGTLGNTEAFFGQGTRLTVV.

This chain links TRBV2 with TRBJ2-1, with 7 bases lining up with TRBD1. The CDR3 contains 15 residues. The V gene end was trimmed by 6 bases and the J gene end by 5 bases; junction bases not matched to a gene: 10. Germline V lookup: CDR1 SNHLY, CDR2 FYNNEI. The DNA for the CDR3 is TGTGCCAGCAGCAAGGGACAGTTCGGGGACAATGAGCAGTTCTTC. Translated: CASSKGQFGDNEQFF. The full variable domain, with the rest looked up from reference TRBV2 and TRBJ2-1, is EPEVTQTPSHQVTQMGQEVILRCVPISNHLYFYWYRQILGQKVEFLVSFYNNEISEKSEIFDDQFSVERPDGSNFTLKIRSTKLEDSAMYFCASSKGQFGDNEQFFGPGTRLTVL.

This chain joins TRBV7-8 and TRBJ2-7, with 7 bases lining up with TRBD1. Germline lookup yields CDR1 SGHVS and CDR2 FQNEAQ. This CDR3 contains 14 residues. After removal of 2 bases from V and 2 bases from J, the junction contained 3 bases not matched to a gene. The CDR3 spells CASSLRTGPYEQYF. The CDR3 DNA is TGTGCCAGCAGCTTAAGGACAGGCCCCTACGAGCAGTACTTC.

This clone was observed a handful of times. This sequence joins TRBV6-5 and TRBJ1-1; possibly TRBD1 for D (6 bases). Trimming pared 7 bases from V and 4 bases from J, leaving 19 bases between. CDR3 length: 15 amino acids. CDR1 and CDR2 from the germline V gene are MNHEY and SVGAGI. Written as DNA, the CDR3 is TGTGCCAGCACCGACAGGACTCCTGCGGCCACTGAAGCTTTCTTT. This encodes CASTDRTPAATEAFF.

The rearrangement joins TRBV5-1 to TRBJ2-3; no definite D call. The V end lost 0 bases, the J end lost 2 bases, and 7 bases lay between the germline ends. In germline, CDR1 is SGHRS, CDR2 YFSETQ. This CDR3 spans 14 amino acids. The CDR3 DNA follows: TGCGCCAGCAGCTTGGAGCAGAACACAGATACGCAGTATTTT. Its translation: CASSLEQNTDTQYF. Variable domain in full (rest from reference TRBV5-1 and TRBJ2-3): KAGVTQTPRYLIKTRGQQVTLSCSPISGHRSVSWYQQTPGQGLQFLFEYFSETQRNKGNFPGRFSGRQFSNSRSEMNVSTLELGDSALYLCASSLEQNTDTQYFGPGTRLTVL.

The rearrangement uses TRBV4-1 and TRBJ1-5, with 9 bases lining up with TRBD1. The CDR3 length is 18 residues. Trimming at V came to 0 bases and at J to 3 bases, leaving 9 bases not matched to a gene. From germline, CDR1 is MGHRA and CDR2 YSYEKL. CDR3 residues: CASSQDRAQGAYNQPQHF. CDR3 coding DNA: TGCGCCAGCAGCCAAGATCGGGCACAGGGGGCTTACAATCAGCCCCAGCATTTT.

V gene TRBV5-6 combines with J gene TRBJ1-1; the D is unclear. Germline CDR1 SGHDT, CDR2 YYEEEE. This CDR3 region has 16 residues. V was pared by 4 bases and J by 0 bases, with 16 bases between. CDR3 sequence reads: CASSSGWAPMNTEAFF. The CDR3, as DNA: TGTGCCAGCAGCAGTGGGTGGGCTCCGATGAACACTGAAGCTTTCTTT. The full variable domain, completed using reference TRBV5-6 and TRBJ1-1, is DAGVTQSPTHLIKTRGQQVTLRCSPKSGHDTVSWYQQALGQGPQFIFQYYEEEERQRGNFPDRFSGHQFPNYSSELNVNALLLGDSALYLCASSSGWAPMNTEAFFGQGTRLTVV.

The CDR3 spells CAWSRNRAGNTIYF. The CDR3 nucleotides are TGTGCCTGGAGTAGAAACAGGGCTGGAAACACCATATATTTT. The chain carries TRBV30 and TRBJ1-3, with D possibly TRBD1 on 6 matching bases. V was pared by 2 bases and J by 2 bases, with 10 bases between. CDR1 is GTSNPN and CDR2 is SVGIG in the germline V gene (reference sequence). The CDR3 totals 14 residues.

The V gene is TRBV12-3 or TRBV12-4, the J gene TRBJ1-4; D gene ambiguous. V was shortened by 4 bases and J by 10 bases, with 13 bases between the two germline ends. The CDR3 length is 13 residues. The CDR3 DNA sequence: TGTGCCAGCAGTTCCCCCCCACTAGGAAAACTGTTTTTT. Amino acid sequence: CASSSPPLGKLFF.

The chain combines TRBV6-5 with TRBJ1-1; maybe TRBD1 (6 bases). This CDR3 is 14 amino acids long. CDR1 and CDR2 (germline): MNHEY, SVGAGI. V gave up 6 bases and J gave up 7 bases, with 18 bases separating them. The CDR3: CASSSRGRAIEAFF. The CDR3 DNA sequence: TGTGCCAGCAGCTCCAGGGGCCGGGCGATTGAAGCTTTCTTT.

The chain has TRBV30 and TRBJ1-5; D is perhaps TRBD1 (5 bases). This CDR3 has 13 amino acids. V lost 5 bases and J 4 bases, leaving 12 bases between the germline ends. Germline CDR1 and CDR2: GTSNPN and SVGIG (reference sequence). In DNA form, the CDR3 reads TGTGCCTGGCGTGGGGGGGGGAATCAGCCCCAGCATTTT. Translation gives CAWRGGGNQPQHF.

V usage is TRBV7-9 and J usage is TRBJ2-1; the match to TRBD2 covers 11 bases. The CDR3 is 13 residues long. After removal of 10 bases from V and 9 bases from J, the junction contained 8 bases not matched to a gene. Per germline, CDR1 SEHNR and CDR2 FQNEAQ (reference sequence). CDR3: CATLLAGEVEQFF. The CDR3 DNA reads as TGTGCCACTTTACTAGCGGGAGAGGTTGAGCAGTTCTTC.

The chain has TRBV6-5 and TRBJ1-2, with a weak D call TRBD1 (5 bases). This CDR3 spans 13 amino acids. Trimming cost V 5 bases and J 5 bases, with 12 bases left between them. Germline CDR1 MNHEY, CDR2 SVGAGI. The CDR3 is CASSTGGTYGYTF. The CDR3 DNA follows: TGTGCCAGCAGTACGGGGGGGACTTATGGCTACACCTTC.

The chain carries TRBV28 and TRBJ2-3, with D perhaps assigned TRBD1 or TRBD2 (6 bases each). Germline V gene sequence: CDR1 MDHEN, CDR2 SYDVKM. Trimming shortened V by 4 bases and J by 3 bases, and 14 bases separated the two germline ends. The CDR3 spans 15 residues. The CDR3 DNA is TGTGCCAGCAGTTCGGCCGGGGGCGCGACAGATACGCAGTATTTT. This translates into CASSSAGGATDTQYF.

The V call is TRBV28, the J call TRBJ2-5, with 8 bases matching TRBD2. CDR3 size: 13 residues. CDR1 MDHEN and CDR2 SYDVKM come from the germline V gene. V was clipped by 7 bases and J by 2 bases; unmatched bases: 3. CDR3 nucleotides: TGTGCCAGCACTACGGGAGGGCAAGAGACCCAGTACTTC. Protein: CASTTGGQETQYF.